This T cell receptor (beta chain) was profiled in a study of shared clonotypes between healthy human individuals. Each sorted subset replicate got 200 ng genomic DNA, roughly 27,000 genomes. This table comes from immunoSEQ multiplex PCR, and its TCRdb copy is limited to in-frame clones, with some not included. The profile shows about 2.4 million clones, more than 85% of them singletons. Regarding this clone: What it recognizes is unknown.

Germline assignment: CDR1 MNHEY and CDR2 SMNVEV (reference sequence). V trimming: 6 bases; J trimming: 4 bases; junction bases outside the gene matches: 10. The CDR3 covers 17 residues. Study-wide results and limits: Several donors held about 4.6% of naive CD4 clonotypes in common.

The specimen was naive CD4+ T cells from PBMCs. Subset: CD45RA+ positively selected. The chain couples TRBV27 to TRBJ2-5; 14 bases align to TRBD2. This TCR was recovered from a man between 18 and 29 years old in good health. Some clones in this sample may be carry-over from other donors' samples. Here the CDR3 reads CASRGRLAGGPGETQYF. CDR3 in DNA: TGTGCCAGCAGGGGGAGACTAGCGGGAGGGCCTGGAGAGACCCAGTACTTC.